A selection of T cell receptor beta chains follows, all from one sample in a study of response to subunit inactivated influenza vaccine. MiXCR was run by TCRdb on the RT-PCR reads, yielding one entry per CDR3 protein. The sample consists of a few hundred thousand distinct CDR3 sequences, about 20% of them appearing once. Sequences were derived from PBMCs from blood, sampled less than 22 months after vaccination. The receptors come from a man in his fifties or sixties who received an inactivated influenza vaccine. CDR3s include the opening cysteine and the closing phenylalanine or tryptophan. D genes are given only for firm matches. Clone size is given for some rows only: seen once, a few or many times, or a class if the clone is expanded.

TRBJ2-3 | TRBD1 | TRBV18 | few | CASSSQGADTQYF | TGTGCCAGCTCGTCACAGGGGGCGGATACGCAGTATTTT
TRBJ1-5 | - | TRBV10-2 | many | CASSDDSSNQPQHF | TGCGCCAGCAGTGACGACTCAAGCAATCAGCCCCAGCATTTT
TRBJ1-1 | - | TRBV30 | few | CAWRKGGIRTEAFF | TGTGCCTGGAGAAAGGGGGGGATTCGGACTGAAGCTTTCTTT
TRBJ1-2 | - | TRBV18 | few | CASSRSNREYYGYTF | TGTGCCAGCTCCAGAAGCAACAGGGAGTACTATGGCTACACCTTC
TRBJ1-1 | - | TRBV7-2 | - | CASSSHGGRAFF | TGTGCCAGCAGCTCGCATGGGGGTCGGGCTTTCTTT
TRBJ2-2 | - | TRBV28 | - | CASMGGTGELFF | TGTGCCAGCATGGGGGGTACCGGGGAGCTGTTTTTT
TRBJ2-2 | - | TRBV7-6 | few | CASRRRPGTYSTGELFF | TGTGCCAGCCGCAGACGGCCAGGGACTTATAGCACCGGGGAGCTGTTTTTT
TRBJ1-6 | TRBD1 | TRBV10-3 | - | CAIAGTGGYGSPLHF | TGTGCCATCGCCGGGACAGGGGGCTATGGTTCACCCCTCCACTTT
TRBJ1-5 | - | TRBV7-8 | - | CASSLGANSNQPQHF | TGTGCCAGCAGCTTAGGTGCGAATAGCAATCAGCCCCAGCATTTT
TRBJ2-1 | TRBD1 | TRBV20-1 | - | CSATSGGVRYFEQFF | TGCAGTGCTACCTCAGGGGGCGTACGGTACTTTGAGCAGTTCTTC
TRBJ2-7 | TRBD1 | TRBV12-3/TRBV12-4 | - | CASSGGQGSTYEQYF | TGTGCCAGCAGTGGGGGACAGGGCAGCACCTACGAGCAGTACTTC
TRBJ1-1 | TRBD1 | TRBV25-1 | few | CASSGTGRTEAFF | TGTGCCAGCAGTGGGACAGGTCGCACTGAAGCTTTCTTT
TRBJ2-1 | TRBD2 | TRBV20-1 | - | CSAGLADSYNEQFF | TGCAGTGCTGGACTAGCGGACTCCTACAATGAGCAGTTCTTC
TRBJ1-6 | TRBD1 | TRBV30 | - | CAWSTSTGGNSPLHF | TGTGCCTGGAGTACCTCCACAGGGGGTAATTCACCCCTCCACTTT
TRBJ2-1 | TRBD2 | TRBV10-3 | - | CAIRGGLAAPGSSYNEQFF | TGTGCCATCAGGGGGGGACTAGCGGCCCCCGGGAGCTCCTACAATGAGCAGTTCTTC
TRBJ2-7 | TRBD1 | TRBV11-2 | - | CASSLPRDRVTYEQYF | TGTGCCAGCAGCTTACCCCGGGACAGGGTGACCTACGAGCAGTACTTC
TRBJ2-2 | - | TRBV12-3/TRBV12-4 | - | CASFYGALTGELFF | TGTGCCAGCTTTTACGGGGCACTCACCGGGGAGCTGTTTTTT
TRBJ2-2 | - | TRBV20-1 | few | CSARGITNTGELFF | TGCAGTGCAAGGGGGATTACGAACACCGGGGAGCTGTTTTTT
TRBJ1-5 | - | TRBV12-3/TRBV12-4 | few | CASSRMNQPQHF | TGTGCCAGCAGCCGGATGAATCAGCCCCAGCATTTT
TRBJ2-1 | - | TRBV12-3/TRBV12-4 | many | CASSLPPNNEQFF | TGTGCCAGCAGCCTCCCGCCTAACAATGAGCAGTTCTTC
TRBJ2-7 | - | TRBV20-1 | - | CSAGPRLVSYEQYF | TGCAGTGCTGGGCCAAGATTAGTCTCCTACGAGCAGTACTTC
TRBJ2-2 | - | TRBV12-3/TRBV12-4 | many | CASSLRGTGELFF | TGTGCCAGCAGCTTAAGGGGTACCGGGGAGCTGTTTTTT
TRBJ1-4 | - | TRBV10-3 | few | CAISAKLDEKLFF | TGTGCCATCAGTGCAAAGTTGGATGAAAAACTGTTTTTT
TRBJ2-1 | TRBD2 | TRBV12-3/TRBV12-4 | few | CASRWTSGGDEQFF | TGTGCCAGCAGGTGGACTAGCGGTGGGGATGAGCAGTTCTTC
TRBJ1-5 | TRBD1 | TRBV5-6 | few | CASTARTGRGSQPQHF | TGTGCCAGCACCGCAAGGACAGGGCGAGGATCTCAGCCCCAGCATTTT
TRBJ2-7 | - | TRBV12-3/TRBV12-4 | many | CASSLFRGDNEQYF | TGTGCCAGCAGTTTATTCAGGGGCGACAACGAGCAGTACTTC
TRBJ1-1 | TRBD1 | TRBV5-1 | many | CASRTGTGIEVNTEAFF | TGCGCCAGCAGAACAGGGACAGGGATAGAGGTGAACACTGAAGCTTTCTTT
TRBJ2-7 | TRBD1 | TRBV20-1 | - | CSAPGTVIYEQYF | TGCAGTGCACCCGGGACAGTGATCTACGAGCAGTACTTC
TRBJ2-7 | TRBD2 | TRBV28 | - | CASRRTSGRGSYEQYF | TGTGCCAGCAGGAGGACTAGCGGGAGAGGATCCTACGAGCAGTACTTC
TRBJ1-1 | - | TRBV4-3 | many | CASSQDWGNTEAFF | TGCGCCAGCAGCCAAGATTGGGGGAACACTGAAGCTTTCTTT
TRBJ1-2 | - | TRBV28 | - | CASSRGPTKNYGYTF | TGTGCCAGCAGCAGAGGTCCGACCAAGAACTATGGCTACACCTTC
TRBJ2-7 | TRBD1 | TRBV27 | - | CASSITVGTVSYEQYF | TGTGCCAGCAGCATAACCGTAGGGACAGTCTCCTACGAGCAGTACTTC
TRBJ2-3 | - | TRBV6-4 | few | CASSAGPSTDTQYF | TGTGCCAGCAGTGCAGGGCCTAGCACAGATACGCAGTATTTT
TRBJ2-4 | - | TRBV5-1 | - | CASSLISGDIQYF | TGCGCCAGCAGCTTGATTTCAGGGGACATTCAGTACTTC
TRBJ1-2 | - | TRBV15 | many | CATSKDPNIGYTF | TGTGCCACCAGCAAAGATCCCAACATTGGCTACACCTTC
TRBJ2-7 | - | TRBV6-2/TRBV6-3 | few | CASGELGVVYEQYF | TGTGCCAGCGGAGAACTAGGGGTAGTCTACGAGCAGTACTTC
TRBJ2-7 | - | TRBV18 | - | CASSPQGQGALYEQYF | TGTGCCAGCTCACCCCAGGGCCAGGGCGCGCTCTACGAGCAGTACTTC